These 21 T cell receptor beta chains were sequenced from one sample in a study of T cells after yellow fever vaccination. TCRdb reprocessed the 5' RACE reads via MiXCR and lists one record per CDR3 protein. The table has about 510,000 distinct CDR3 sequences, 21% seen once. This material consisted of PBMCs, taken roughly 20 days after the first yellow fever vaccination. These receptors all come from a man between 18 and 35 years old who received the YFV17D yellow fever vaccine.

V and J are TRBV10-3 and TRBJ2-2; 7 bases fit TRBD1. This CDR3 spans 18 amino acids. V lost 6 bases to trimming and J lost 5 bases; unmatched junction nucleotides: 18. The germline gives CDR1 ENHRY, CDR2 SYGVKD. CDR3 sequence (DNA): TGTGCCATCAGCACCGGGACAGTATCCCTCCCTTTAACCGGGGAGCTGTTTTTT. Translating it yields CAISTGTVSLPLTGELFF.

The chain combines TRBV4-3 with TRBJ2-3; TRBD2 matches at 7 bases. V shed 4 bases, J shed 6 bases, and the junction held 10 bases outside the gene matches. Germline assignment: CDR1 LGHNA and CDR2 YSLEER. This CDR3 is built from 15 residues. CDR3 coding DNA: TGCGCCAGCAGCCCCTCCCCCGGGGGGTGGGATACGCAGTATTTT. The encoded protein is CASSPSPGGWDTQYF.

This clonotype was seen repeatedly, ten times or more. The V and J genes are TRBV5-1 and TRBJ1-1, with D possibly TRBD1 on 5 matching bases. Per germline, CDR1 SGHRS and CDR2 YFSETQ. Trimming shortened V by 0 bases and J by 1 base, and 13 bases separated the two germline ends. The CDR3 spans 16 residues. The CDR3 sequence: CASSLAQGIENTEAFF. The CDR3 DNA sequence: TGCGCCAGCAGCTTGGCTCAGGGTATCGAGAACACTGAAGCTTTCTTT.

This chain links TRBV20-1 with TRBJ1-5; 7 bases map to TRBD1. CDR3 size: 13 residues. V lost 5 bases and J lost 3; bases outside the gene matches: 4. Germline-derived CDR1 and CDR2 are DFQATT and SNEGSKA (reference sequence). The CDR3 DNA reads TGCAGTGCTCGGGACAGTTTCAATCAGCCCCAGCATTTT. Translation: CSARDSFNQPQHF.

This clonotype was observed a few times. This chain links TRBV4-1 with TRBJ1-5; D perhaps matches TRBD1 (5 bases). V dropped 0 bases and J dropped 3 bases, with 12 bases sitting between them. In germline, CDR1 is MGHRA, CDR2 YSYEKL. The CDR3 totals 16 residues. CDR3 sequence: CASSQDGTGDNQPQHF. The CDR3 DNA sequence: TGCGCCAGCAGCCAAGACGGGACGGGAGACAATCAGCCCCAGCATTTT.

This clonotype was counted a few times. CDR3 loop: CASSQDLVYSPLHF. The CDR3, as DNA: TGTGCCAGCAGCCAAGATCTGGTGTACTCACCCCTCCACTTT. The chain employs TRBV14 and TRBJ1-6; D call uncertain. The CDR3 is made up of 14 amino acids. Germline V gene lookup returns CDR1 SGHDN and CDR2 FVKESK. V was shortened by 0 bases and J by 10 bases, with 10 bases between the two germline ends.

The V and J genes are TRBV18 and TRBJ2-5; D remains unclear. CDR1 is KGHSH, CDR2 LQKENI, per germline. This CDR3 spans 14 amino acids. Trimming shortened V by 1 base and J by 0 bases, and 6 bases separated the two germline ends. CDR3 nucleotides: TGTGCCAGCTCACCACGGCAGAACCAAGAGACCCAGTACTTC. Amino acid sequence: CASSPRQNQETQYF.

The chain links TRBV20-1 to TRBJ1-2, with a weak D call TRBD1 (5 bases). This CDR3 comprises 13 residues. V lost 6 bases and J lost 4, with 15 bases in between. Germline V gives CDR1 DFQATT, CDR2 SNEGSKA (reference sequence). The CDR3 DNA reads as TGCAGTGCCCCGGGGGTGGGGGGCTATGGCTACACCTTC. Translated, it gives CSAPGVGGYGYTF.

The chain joins TRBV7-9 to TRBJ1-2; perhaps TRBD1 as D (6 bases). Per the germline V gene, CDR1 is SEHNR and CDR2 is FQNEAQ (reference sequence). The CDR3 extends over 14 amino acids. V lost 6 bases and J 2 bases, leaving 13 bases between the germline ends. CDR3 in amino acids: CASRPRGGNYGYTF. The CDR3 region has the DNA TGTGCCAGCAGGCCCAGGGGTGGGAACTATGGCTACACCTTC.

This clonotype showed up just a few times. V is TRBV14 and J is TRBJ2-2; TRBD2 might be the D (5 bases). The ends were cut back, 4 bases at V and 5 bases at J, with 20 bases in the middle. CDR1 SGHDN and CDR2 FVKESK come from the germline V gene. The CDR3 has 17 amino acids. The CDR3 DNA follows: TGTGCCAGCAGCCGGATCGGCGGAGTCGGGGTGACCGGGGAGCTGTTTTTT. Residues: CASSRIGGVGVTGELFF.

This clonotype was seen just once. The chain employs TRBV20-1 and TRBJ2-5, with D tentatively TRBD2 (6 bases). V was trimmed by 1 base and J by 1 base, leaving 7 bases between them. The CDR3 spans 13 residues. Germline V lookup: CDR1 DFQATT, CDR2 SNEGSKA (reference sequence). CDR3 coding DNA: TGCAGTGCTAGAGGCGGGGCCCAAGAGACCCAGTACTTC. Translation: CSARGGAQETQYF.

This clonotype has at least ten counts. The V and J genes are TRBV20-1 and TRBJ2-1; 11 bases agree with TRBD2. Trimming removed 3 bases from V and 2 bases from J; junction bases left unmatched: 6. Germline lookup yields CDR1 DFQATT and CDR2 SNEGSKA (reference sequence). This CDR3 comprises 16 residues. CDR3 DNA sequence: TGCAGTGCTAGGAGCCTAGCGGGGGGAACCTACAATGAGCAGTTCTTC. It encodes CSARSLAGGTYNEQFF.

This clonotype was observed a few times. The chain joins TRBV6-5 to TRBJ1-5, with a possible D match to TRBD1 (6 bases). Germline lookup yields CDR1 MNHEY and CDR2 SVGAGI. The length of the CDR3 is 14 residues. The germline V and J ends were trimmed by 5 bases and 4 bases, with 12 bases remaining between them. Written as DNA, the CDR3 is TGTGCCAGCAGTCCTGACAGGCCGAATCAGCCCCAGCATTTT. It translates to CASSPDRPNQPQHF.

This clonotype showed up just a few times. This chain joins TRBV12-3 or TRBV12-4 and TRBJ2-2, with 7 bases fitting TRBD1. J lost 4 bases, V lost 6 bases, and 5 bases had no gene match. The CDR3 totals 14 residues. CDR3 nucleotides: TGTGCCAGCAGCCAACAGGGGATCACCGGGGAGCTGTTTTTT. Its protein product is CASSQQGITGELFF.

Many counts were recorded for this clonotype. The chain uses TRBV6-1 and TRBJ2-2, with TRBD1 matching over 12 bases. Germline loops: CDR1 MNHNS, CDR2 SASEGT. J was trimmed by 7 bases and V by 6 bases; bases with no gene match: 6. The CDR3 is 15 residues long. As DNA, the CDR3 is TGTGCCAGCAGGGGGACAGGGGGCTTTATCGGGGAGCTGTTTTTT. This encodes CASRGTGGFIGELFF.

This clonotype was seen more than once but under ten times. The V and J genes are TRBV20-1 and TRBJ2-5, with 15 bases matching TRBD2. The ends lost 1 base at V and 0 bases at J; junction bases unmatched: 3. The CDR3 loop spans 17 amino acids. The V gene's germline CDR1 is DFQATT and CDR2 SNEGSKA (reference sequence). In nucleotides, the CDR3 is TGCAGTGCTAGAGCTGGGACTAGCGGGGGGTACCAAGAGACCCAGTACTTC. It encodes CSARAGTSGGYQETQYF.

This clonotype has more than one count but fewer than ten. The chain has TRBV13 and TRBJ2-7, with 10 bases lining up with TRBD1. V lost 5 bases, J lost 5 bases, and 3 bases stayed unmatched. Germline V CDR1 and CDR2: PRHDT, FYEKMQ (reference sequence). This CDR3 has 13 amino acids. DNA for the CDR3: TGTGCCAGCAGCGGGGACAGGGGAAACGAGCAGTACTTC. Protein product: CASSGDRGNEQYF. Full variable domain (missing parts from reference TRBV13 and TRBJ2-7): AAGVIQSPRHLIKEKRETATLKCYPIPRHDTVYWYQQGPGQDPQFLISFYEKMQSDKGSIPDRFSAQQFSDYHSELNMSSLELGDSALYFCASSGDRGNEQYFGPGTRLTVT.

The chain's CDR3 is CASSRGGEGYEQYF. The CDR3 nucleotides are TGCGCCAGCAGCCGCGGGGGGGAGGGGTACGAGCAGTACTTC. The V call is TRBV5-1, the J call TRBJ2-7, with 9 bases lining up with TRBD2. V was pared by 4 bases and J by 4 bases, with 6 bases of the junction left unmatched. Per germline, CDR1 SGHRS and CDR2 YFSETQ. CDR3 length: 14 residues.

This clonotype was counted many times. V is TRBV5-4 and J is TRBJ2-7; D is possibly TRBD1 (5 bases). The length of the CDR3 is 20 residues. Trimming took 0 bases from V and 12 from J, leaving 37 bases between them. The germline CDR1 and CDR2 sequences are SGHNT and YYREEE (reference sequence). CDR3 in amino acids: CASSLETESYNPLQDVDPYF. CDR3 DNA: TGTGCCAGCAGCTTGGAGACAGAGAGCTATAACCCATTACAAGACGTGGATCCGTACTTC.

The chain joins TRBV7-2 to TRBJ1-5; 7 bases align to TRBD1. The V gene's germline CDR1 is SGHTA and CDR2 FQGNSA. V lost 5 bases to trimming and J lost 5 bases; unmatched junction nucleotides: 6. The CDR3 consists of 14 residues. CDR3 in DNA: TGTGCCAGCAGCGCCCGACAGGGAGATCAGCCCCAGCATTTT. Encoded protein: CASSARQGDQPQHF.

As DNA, the CDR3 is TGCAGTGCCCGGACGGTATTCATGAACACTGAAGCTTTCTTT. This encodes CSARTVFMNTEAFF. The J gene is TRBJ1-1, the V gene TRBV20-1; D is undetermined. Germline V gene lookup returns CDR1 DFQATT and CDR2 SNEGSKA (reference sequence). The CDR3 contains 14 residues. Trimming took off 6 bases at V and 0 bases at J, with 14 bases between the two ends.